The source of this T cell receptor (beta chain) is a study of T cell repertoires in cytomegalovirus infection. Study in general: CMV epitopes used comprised recently identified HLA-C-restricted ones and well-studied HLA-B-restricted ones. Public TCR beta signature analysis indicated the presence of both CMV infection and matching HLA type.

V was trimmed by 1 base and J by 0 bases, leaving 7 bases between them. Germline V gene sequence: CDR1 SGHTS, CDR2 YDEGEE. CDR3 length equals 14 residues. Findings and limits, study-wide: Carriers of CMV and the relevant HLA type were discriminated by public TCR beta frequency. The response measured ex vivo was dominated by TCR beta clonotypes (HLA-C-restricted and CMV-specific).

This clonotype was counted a few times. Its antigen is not identified. TCRdb recomputed calls from the reads with MiXCR, one row per CDR3 protein. The sample comprises some 920,000 distinct CDR3 sequences, roughly 30% of which are singletons, and roughly 13% rests with the top ten. Here the sequenced sample was cultured CD8+ T cells from PBMCs, taken from culture after CMV antigen stimulation. The genes are TRBV5-8 and TRBJ1-1; D ambiguous. The receptor was isolated from a human donor in good health (CMV status not recorded). Some clones in this sample may be carry-over from other donors' samples. The chain's CDR3 is CASSLPSMNTEAFF. Here the CDR3 DNA reads TGTGCCAGCAGCTTGCCCAGCATGAACACTGAAGCTTTCTTT. Full variable domain (rest looked up from reference TRBV5-8 and TRBJ1-1): EAGVTQSPTHLIKTRGQQATLRCSPISGHTSVYWYQQALGLGLQFLLWYDEGEERNRGNFPPRFSGRQFPNYSSELNVNALELEDSALYLCASSLPSMNTEAFFGQGTRLTVV.